This section outlines one T cell receptor beta chain sequence together with its context. These data belong to a study of STAT5B mutations in CD4+ large granular lymphocyte leukemia. Method: immunoSEQ multiplex PCR; TCRdb's copy keeps in-frame clones and lacks some. The table includes 20,000 or so clones, 82% detected once. Trimming cost V 2 bases and J 8 bases; bases outside gene matches: 5. Germline V gene data show CDR1 as MDHEN and CDR2 as SYDVKM. The CDR3 consists of 14 residues. The sequenced material came from CD4+ T cells from blood buffy coats. This clonotype originated in a human donor in good health. V gene TRBV28 combines with J gene TRBJ2-7, with 11 positions matching TRBD2. In DNA, the CDR3 is TGTGCCAGCAGTTTACATAGCGGGGGGGCTCAGCAGTACTTC. Protein product: CASSLHSGGAQQYF.